Given below is one TCR beta chain in context. Its antigen is still unknown. PCR employed 60 Vbeta and 13 Jbeta primers. The table came from immunoSEQ multiplex PCR; TCRdb's copy has only in-frame clones and leaves some out. This sample contains about 160,000 clones. The data belong to a study of cytomegalovirus exposure and HLA in healthy donors. The study, taken as a whole, reports: Segments of the TCR beta V type were, in most cases, productive about 87% or about 30% of the time in an earlier analysis.

The sequencing input was PBMCs. The clonotype was recovered from a woman aged 55 to 70 in good health and CMV-seronegative.

The CDR3 DNA follows: TGTGCCAGCAGCTTAAGAAAGGGACAACGAGACAATGAGCAGTTCTTC. It translates to CASSLRKGQRDNEQFF. This sequence joins TRBV7-9 and TRBJ2-1, with D perhaps matching TRBD1 (6 bases). The germline V gene has CDR1 SEHNR and CDR2 FQNEAQ (reference sequence). Trimming pared 2 bases from V and 5 bases from J, leaving 16 bases between. The CDR3 runs to 16 residues. The entire variable domain, with the rest obtained from reference TRBV7-9 and TRBJ2-1, is as follows: DTGVSQNPRHKITKRGQNVTFRCDPISEHNRLYWYRQTLGQGPEFLTYFQNEAQLEKSRLLSDRFSAERPKGSFSTLEIQRTEQGDSAMYLCASSLRKGQRDNEQFFGPGTRLTVL.